This T cell receptor beta chain was documented in a study of T cells in localized non-small cell lung cancer. General study results and limits: Longer overall survival accompanied higher blood T cell density.

In its sample, this clone was seen once. What it recognizes is unknown. TCRdb's table, derived via immunoSEQ multiplex PCR, lists solely in-frame clones and lacks some. The sample yields around 140,000 clones, roughly 90% seen once. CDR1 and CDR2 from the germline V gene are SGHTA and FQGTGA. V lost 4 bases, J lost 1 base, and 12 bases lay in between. CDR3 length equals 15 residues. The receptor was derived from a female donor over 55 with stage I lung adenocarcinoma. The specimen was peripheral blood, collected before any cancer treatment. This chain uses TRBV7-3 with TRBJ2-3; possibly TRBD2 for D (5 bases). The CDR3 DNA reads TGTGCCAGCAGCTCCAGGACTTCCCGCACAGATACGCAGTATTTT. Translation: CASSSRTSRTDTQYF.